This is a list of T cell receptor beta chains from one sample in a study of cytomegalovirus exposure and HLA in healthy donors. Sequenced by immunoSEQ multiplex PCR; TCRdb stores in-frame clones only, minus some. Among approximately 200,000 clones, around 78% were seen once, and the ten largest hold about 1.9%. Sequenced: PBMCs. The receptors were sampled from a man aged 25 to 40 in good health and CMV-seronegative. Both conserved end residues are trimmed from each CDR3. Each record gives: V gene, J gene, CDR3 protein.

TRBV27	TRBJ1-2	ASSDSRYLGYT
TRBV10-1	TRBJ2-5	ASSDRDRTGQETQY
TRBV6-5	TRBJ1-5	ASSYSQGGNQPQH
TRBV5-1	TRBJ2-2	ASSPGLQSGELF
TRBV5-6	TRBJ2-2	ASSLGQAVGELF
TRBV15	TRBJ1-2	ATSVRLQGYGYT
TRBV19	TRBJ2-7	ASSFRTSSYEQY
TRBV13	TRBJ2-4	ASSSWTSGIAKNIQY
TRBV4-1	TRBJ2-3	ASSQDSLAVYTDTQY
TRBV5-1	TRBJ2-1	ASSVAGDSHEQF
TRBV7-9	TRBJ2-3	ASSFPTGPPAQY
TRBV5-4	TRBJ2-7	ASSLALLQSSGIYSYEQY
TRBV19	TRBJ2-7	ASSRRGGYEQY
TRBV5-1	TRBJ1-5	ASSPFTGGNQPQH
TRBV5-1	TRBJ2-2	ASSLEGQGTGELF
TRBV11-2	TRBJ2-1	ASSLNRLGQGNNEQF
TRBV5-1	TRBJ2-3	ASRFSGTLTDTQY
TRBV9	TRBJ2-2	ASSPSGLAGFGELF
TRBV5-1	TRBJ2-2	ASSSSRAGGNTGELF
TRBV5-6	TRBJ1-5	ASSRQGGNQPQH
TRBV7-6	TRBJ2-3	ASSFSTGGLGNRADTQY
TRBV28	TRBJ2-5	ASSPGGPGVQETQY
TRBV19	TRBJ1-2	ASSIESPGLRFRYT
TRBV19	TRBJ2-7	ATRGESYEQY
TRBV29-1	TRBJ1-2	SVLHREFGYGYT
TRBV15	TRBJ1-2	ATSRSISGDGYT
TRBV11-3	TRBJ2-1	ASSLLAGNYNEQF
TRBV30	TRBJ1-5	AWTGQDGVQPQH
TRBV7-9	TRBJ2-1	ASSFSGTSAYNEQF
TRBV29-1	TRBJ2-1	SVEIGTSGSNEQF
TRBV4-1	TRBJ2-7	ASSQPTSGRADEQY
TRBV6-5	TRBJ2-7	ASSPTKGGSGEQY
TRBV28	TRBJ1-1	ASSEPSKQGTEAF
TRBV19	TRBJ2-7	ASSVGPQGEQY
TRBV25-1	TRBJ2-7	ASRPSGSFWEQY
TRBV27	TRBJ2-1	ASSEGRLAGGYWDYNEQF
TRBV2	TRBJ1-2	ASSPNREYGYT
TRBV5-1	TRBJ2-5	ASSLGAGREETQY
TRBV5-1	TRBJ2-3	ASSSGMGTSGFLTDTQY
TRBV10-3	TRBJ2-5	AISSFGARETQY
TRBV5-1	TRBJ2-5	ASSQRGETQY
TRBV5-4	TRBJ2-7	ASSVDKTEQY
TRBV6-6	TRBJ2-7	ASSARDTLSYEQY
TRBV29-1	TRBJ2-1	SLRQHNEQF
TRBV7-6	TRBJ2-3	ASSASRGTSGSSTDTQY
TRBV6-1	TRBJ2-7	ASQGQGYEQY
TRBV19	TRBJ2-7	ASTPKPSGGKREQY
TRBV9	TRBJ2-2	ASSAGQNTGELF